This TCR beta chain was sequenced for a study of blood T cell repertoires in COVID-19 (TCRdb year 2020). In terms of the full investigation: Collaborator samples came from the United States, Italy and Spain and covered acute and convalescent phases of COVID-19. The material from the prospective study consisted of cDNA or gDNA derived from T cells, B-cell-depleted T cells, or PBMCs. Subjects who had been exposed to COVID-19, were actively infected with it, or had recovered from it provided the deeply sampled blood TCRbeta repertoires that made up the dataset. The repertoires were released in a freely available public database meant as a resource for research on the immune response to SARS-CoV-2. Samples came from the ongoing ImmuneRACE study (first 160 participants) plus 1,254 subjects from 6 global collaborators. Sample metadata almost always included a de-identified subject ID, COVID-19 status, age in years and sex. HLA class I and class II types, where available, came from metadata supplied by the sample provider rather than from assay-based typing.

The paper as a whole reports these results and caveats: The quantity of clinical and demographic metadata differed by source and by participant and was supplied without curation.

Whole blood was collected in K2EDTA tubes by collaborating institutions according to the institutions' own protocols. For TCRbeta analysis, collaborator samples were shipped as frozen whole blood, as isolated PBMCs, or as DNA extracted from either sample type. Comments on this clone: The antigen it recognizes is unknown. No quality values exist for individual bases; no much larger clone is one base distant.

TCRbeta CDR3 regions were amplified from genomic DNA by means of the immunoSEQ Assay, a bias-controlled multiplex PCR. In the source study's methods: Nucleated cell counts per sample were estimated from amplification of reference gene primers within the assay. To quantify the absolute abundance of each unique TCRbeta CDR3 rearrangement, sequence reads were collapsed and filtered. For each sample, productive Simpson clonality was calculated as the square root of Simpson's diversity index across productive rearrangements. Drawn from immuneACCESS, this table holds only the in-frame rearrangements with V and J called that TCRdb kept. Clones are partly lost; checked studies trace under half to an unresolved V gene and leave the rest unexplained. From that table come the V and J calls and clone size; the DNA was used to work out D and trimming. This sample comprises 350,000 to 450,000 clones, about 85% of them detected only once. The ten largest clones take up about 3.6% of the sample.

CDR1 and CDR2 are drawn from the germline V gene (reference sequence): LGHDT, YNNKEL. There are 15 amino acids in the CDR3, from cysteine to phenylalanine inclusive. Solely the CDR3 DNA is kept, with 45 bases framed from the first base. V and J lose 0 bases and 1 base, and a span of 7 bases separates them. The sample taken for sequencing was peripheral blood. The sequence was obtained from a woman younger than 35 with acute or convalescent COVID-19. Rearrangement joined TRBV3-1 (or the pseudogene TRBV3-2) to TRBJ1-5; the D segment could be TRBD1, given 5 matching bases. The CDR3: CASSQDGASNQPQHF. The DNA sequence reads TGTGCCAGCAGCCAAGATGGGGCGAGCAATCAGCCCCAGCATTTT.